This T cell receptor (beta chain) was retrieved from a study of early T cells in non-severe SARS-CoV-2 infection. Study-wide background: Sequencing of unsorted whole blood was done on bulk RNA, leaving chains unpaired.

Each cDNA molecule carried a unique molecular identifier. TCRdb independently ran MiXCR on the 5' RACE reads; one entry per CDR3 protein. The sample includes some 12,000 distinct CDR3 sequences, around 4.9% of them seen just once. This clonotype was seen repeatedly, ten times or more. Its antigen is not identified. Study-wide findings and caveats: Private and CD4 specificities were missed by VDJdb matching, which favored anti-spike CD8 responses.

Germline assignment: CDR1 LNHDA and CDR2 SQIVND (reference sequence). This CDR3 contains 13 residues. With 7 bases removed from V and 0 bases from J, the gap between germline ends came to 6 bases. Material: whole blood. The chain combines TRBV19 with TRBJ2-2; D remains unclear. The TCR sequence derives from an adult who was a healthcare worker with PCR-confirmed SARS-CoV-2 infection or an uninfected control (not recorded which). CDR3 in amino acids: CASMPPNTGELFF. The CDR3 nucleotides read TGTGCCAGTATGCCACCGAACACCGGGGAGCTGTTTTTT.